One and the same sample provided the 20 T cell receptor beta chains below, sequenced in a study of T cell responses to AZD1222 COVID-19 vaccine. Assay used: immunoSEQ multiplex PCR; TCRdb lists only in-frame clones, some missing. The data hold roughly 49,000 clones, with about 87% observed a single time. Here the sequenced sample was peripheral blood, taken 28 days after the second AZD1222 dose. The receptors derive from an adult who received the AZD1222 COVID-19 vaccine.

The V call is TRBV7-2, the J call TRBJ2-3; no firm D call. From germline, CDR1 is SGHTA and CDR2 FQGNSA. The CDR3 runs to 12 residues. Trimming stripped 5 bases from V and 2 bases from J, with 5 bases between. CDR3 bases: TGTGCCAGCAGCCCCGTCACAGATACGCAGTATTTT. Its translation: CASSPVTDTQYF. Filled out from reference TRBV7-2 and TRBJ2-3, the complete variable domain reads GAGVSQSPSNKVTEKGKDVELRCDPISGHTALYWYRQSLGQGLEFLIYFQGNSAPDKSGLPSDRFSAERTGGSVSTLTIQRTQQEDSAVYLCASSPVTDTQYFGPGTRLTVL.

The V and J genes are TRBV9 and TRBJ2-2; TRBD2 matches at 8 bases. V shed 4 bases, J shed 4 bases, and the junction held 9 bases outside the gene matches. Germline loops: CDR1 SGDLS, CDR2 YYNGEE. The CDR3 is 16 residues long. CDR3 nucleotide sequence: TGTGCCAGCAGCTCCCAAAGCCGGGGGGGCACCGGGGAGCTGTTTTTT. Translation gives CASSSQSRGGTGELFF.

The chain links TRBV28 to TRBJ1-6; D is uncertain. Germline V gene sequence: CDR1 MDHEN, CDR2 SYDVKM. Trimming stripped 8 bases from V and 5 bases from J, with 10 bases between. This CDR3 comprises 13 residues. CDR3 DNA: TGTGCCAGCTCCACGACACATAATTCACCCCTCCACTTT. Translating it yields CASSTTHNSPLHF.

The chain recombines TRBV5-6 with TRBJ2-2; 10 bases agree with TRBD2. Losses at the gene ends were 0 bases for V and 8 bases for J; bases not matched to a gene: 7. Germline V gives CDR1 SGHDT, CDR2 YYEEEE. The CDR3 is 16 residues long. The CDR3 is CASSLGLAGVLGELFF. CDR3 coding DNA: TGTGCCAGCAGCTTGGGGCTAGCGGGAGTATTGGGGGAGCTGTTTTTT.

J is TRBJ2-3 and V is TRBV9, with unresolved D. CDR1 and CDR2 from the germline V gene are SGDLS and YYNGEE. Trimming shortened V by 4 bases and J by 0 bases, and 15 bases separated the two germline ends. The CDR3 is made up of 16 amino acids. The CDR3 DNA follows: TGTGCCAGCAGCCCCAGAGCTGGGGTTAGCACAGATACGCAGTATTTT. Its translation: CASSPRAGVSTDTQYF.

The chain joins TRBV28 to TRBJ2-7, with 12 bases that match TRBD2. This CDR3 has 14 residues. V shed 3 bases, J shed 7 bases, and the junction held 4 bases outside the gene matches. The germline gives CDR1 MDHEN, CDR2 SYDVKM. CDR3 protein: CASSFGTSGPEQYF. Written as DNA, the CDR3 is TGTGCCAGCAGTTTTGGGACTAGCGGGCCTGAGCAGTACTTC.

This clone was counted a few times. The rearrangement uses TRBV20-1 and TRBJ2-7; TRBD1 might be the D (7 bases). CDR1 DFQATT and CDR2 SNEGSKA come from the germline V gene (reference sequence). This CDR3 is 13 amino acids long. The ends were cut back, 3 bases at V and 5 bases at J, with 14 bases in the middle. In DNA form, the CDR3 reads TGCAGTGCTAGTAGTCAGGGGGGCAACGAGCAGTACTTC. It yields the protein CSASSQGGNEQYF.

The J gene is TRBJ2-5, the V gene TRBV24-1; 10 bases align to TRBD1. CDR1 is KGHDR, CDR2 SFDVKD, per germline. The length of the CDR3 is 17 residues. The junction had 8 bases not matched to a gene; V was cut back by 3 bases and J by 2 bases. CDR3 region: CATSDPSTGGSQETQYF. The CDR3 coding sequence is TGTGCCACCAGTGATCCGTCGACAGGGGGCTCACAAGAGACCCAGTACTTC.

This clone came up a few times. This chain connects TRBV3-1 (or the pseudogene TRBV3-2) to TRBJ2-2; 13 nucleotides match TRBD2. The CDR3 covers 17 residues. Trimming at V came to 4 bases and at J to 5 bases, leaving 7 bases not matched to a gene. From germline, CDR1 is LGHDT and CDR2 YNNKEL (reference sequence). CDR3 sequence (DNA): TGTGCCAGCAGCCGGGGACTAGCGGGAATGGCGACCGGGGAGCTGTTTTTT. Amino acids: CASSRGLAGMATGELFF.

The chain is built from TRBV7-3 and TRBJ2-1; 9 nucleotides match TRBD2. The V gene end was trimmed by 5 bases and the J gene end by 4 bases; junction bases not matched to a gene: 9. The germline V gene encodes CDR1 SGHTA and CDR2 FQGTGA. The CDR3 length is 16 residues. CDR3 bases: TGTGCCAGCAGCCCTACGGCTGGACTAGCGTACAATGAGCAGTTCTTC. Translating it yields CASSPTAGLAYNEQFF.

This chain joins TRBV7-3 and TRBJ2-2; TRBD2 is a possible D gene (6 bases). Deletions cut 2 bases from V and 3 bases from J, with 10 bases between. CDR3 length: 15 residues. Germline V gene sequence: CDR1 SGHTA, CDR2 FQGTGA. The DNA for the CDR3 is TGTGCCAGCAGCTTACTGGGAGGAGACACCGGGGAGCTGTTTTTT. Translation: CASSLLGGDTGELFF. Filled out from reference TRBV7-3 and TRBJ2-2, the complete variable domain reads GAGVSQTPSNKVTEKGKYVELRCDPISGHTALYWYRQSLGQGPEFLIYFQGTGAADDSGLPNDRFFAVRPEGSVSTLKIQRTERGDSAVYLCASSLLGGDTGELFFGEGSRLTVL.

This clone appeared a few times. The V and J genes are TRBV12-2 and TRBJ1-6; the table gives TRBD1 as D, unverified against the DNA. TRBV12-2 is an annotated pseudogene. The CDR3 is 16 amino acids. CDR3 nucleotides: TGTGCAAGTCGCCCTCCGGGTGACAGGGGTAATTCACCCCTCCACTTT. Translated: CASRPPGDRGNSPLHF.

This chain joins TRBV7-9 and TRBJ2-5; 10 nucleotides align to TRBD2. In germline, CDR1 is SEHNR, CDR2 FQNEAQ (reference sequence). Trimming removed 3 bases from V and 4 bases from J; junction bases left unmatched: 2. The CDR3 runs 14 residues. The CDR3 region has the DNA TGTGCCAGCAGCTTTACTAGCGGGATAGAGACCCAGTACTTC. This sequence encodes CASSFTSGIETQYF.

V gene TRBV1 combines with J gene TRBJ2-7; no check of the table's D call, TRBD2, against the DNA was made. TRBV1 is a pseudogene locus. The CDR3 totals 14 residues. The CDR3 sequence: CTSRGTTPPVEQYF. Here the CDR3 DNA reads TGCACCAGCCGAGGGACTACCCCCCCCGTCGAGCAGTACTTC.

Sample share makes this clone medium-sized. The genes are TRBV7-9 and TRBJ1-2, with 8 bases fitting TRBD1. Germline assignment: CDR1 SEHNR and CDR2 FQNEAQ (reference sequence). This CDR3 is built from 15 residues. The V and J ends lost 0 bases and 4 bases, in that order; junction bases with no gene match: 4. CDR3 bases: TGTGCCAGCAGCTTAGCGGGACAGGTCCTCTATGGCTACACCTTC. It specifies CASSLAGQVLYGYTF.

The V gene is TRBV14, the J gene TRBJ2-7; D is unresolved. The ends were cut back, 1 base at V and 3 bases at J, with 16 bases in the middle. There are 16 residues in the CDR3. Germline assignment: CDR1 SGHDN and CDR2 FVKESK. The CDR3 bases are TGTGCCAGCAGCCAAGGAGTCAGACACCCAGACTACGAGCAGTACTTC. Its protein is CASSQGVRHPDYEQYF.

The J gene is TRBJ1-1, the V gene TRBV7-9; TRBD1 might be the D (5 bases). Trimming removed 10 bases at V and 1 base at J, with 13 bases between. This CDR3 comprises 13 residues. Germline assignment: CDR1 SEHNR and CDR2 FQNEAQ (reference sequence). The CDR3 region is CATLNQGNTEAFF. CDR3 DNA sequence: TGTGCCACCTTAAACCAGGGGAACACTGAAGCTTTCTTT.

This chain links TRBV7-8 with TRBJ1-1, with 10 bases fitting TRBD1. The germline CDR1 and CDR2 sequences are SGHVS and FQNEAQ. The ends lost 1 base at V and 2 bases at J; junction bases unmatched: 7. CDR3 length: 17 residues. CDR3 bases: TGTGCCAGCAGCTTAGAATTGGGACAGGGGCAAAACACTGAAGCTTTCTTT. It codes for CASSLELGQGQNTEAFF.

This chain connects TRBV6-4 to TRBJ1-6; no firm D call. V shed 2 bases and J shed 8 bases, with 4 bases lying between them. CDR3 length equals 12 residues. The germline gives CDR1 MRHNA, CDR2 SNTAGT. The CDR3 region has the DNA TGTGCCAGCAGTGACGGTGATTCACCCCTCCACTTT. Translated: CASSDGDSPLHF.

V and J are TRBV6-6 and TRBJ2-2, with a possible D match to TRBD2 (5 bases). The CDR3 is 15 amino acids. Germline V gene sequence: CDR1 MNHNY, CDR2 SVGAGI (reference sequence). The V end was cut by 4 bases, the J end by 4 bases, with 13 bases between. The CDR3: CASSFAPGSTGELFF. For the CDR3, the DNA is TGTGCCAGCAGTTTCGCACCGGGGTCCACCGGGGAGCTGTTTTTT.